This TCR beta chain was sequenced for a study of CD8+ T cells in alopecia areata. As for the study in general: Those treated were given oral tofacitinib at 5 to 10 mg twice daily. The authors scored treated patients' severity by affected scalp percentage. Study findings and constraints: Sharing of TCR sequences between patients (possibly for HLA-related reasons) was less clear than in mice. Tofacitinib did not eliminate many expanded lesional clones from scalp or blood.

Per germline, CDR1 SGHDT and CDR2 YYEEEE. The CDR3 covers 11 residues. Trimming removed 4 bases from V and 8 bases from J, with 8 bases in between. As to this clone: No antigen is known for it.

The treatment denotes: oral pan-JAK inhibitor, 5-10 mg twice daily. Sequencing templates came from extracted RNA that was reverse transcribed into cDNA. Data came from immunoSEQ multiplex PCR; TCRdb stores just in-frame clones and leaves some out. This sample has 150,000 to 200,000 clones, with 50% to 70% found just once. The clonotype was recovered from a human donor with alopecia areata. The sequenced sample was CD4+ T cells sorted from blood, obtained around week 50, from a patient treated with tofacitinib. The chain has TRBV5-6 and TRBJ2-3; D remains ambiguous. The DNA for the CDR3 is TGTGCCAGCAGCAAGTCGGGTACGCAGTATTTT. Translation gives CASSKSGTQYF.